This TCR beta chain emerged from a study of T-cell memory formation after mild COVID-19. This clonotype has just a few counts. Germline V gene sequence: CDR1 DFQATT, CDR2 SNEGSKA (reference sequence). The CDR3 is made up of 13 amino acids. The V end lost 5 bases, the J end lost 4 bases, and 14 bases lay between the germline ends. TCR alpha and TCR beta cDNA libraries with sample barcodes and UMIs came from 5'RACE using constant-segment primers. TCRdb independently ran MiXCR on the 5' RACE reads; one entry per CDR3 protein. The sample lists fewer than 400,000 distinct CDR3 sequences, roughly 13% occurring once.

The TCR was taken from a man younger than 35 who had mild COVID-19 (a few samples of this study predate the infection). Cell type and time point are not known. Sequences were obtained from PBMCs or a T cell subset sorted from them (not recorded which). The genes are TRBV20-1 and TRBJ1-1; D is ambiguous. CDR3 in amino acids: CSARKGGSTEAFF. The CDR3 DNA follows: TGCAGTGCTCGCAAGGGCGGGAGCACTGAAGCTTTCTTT.